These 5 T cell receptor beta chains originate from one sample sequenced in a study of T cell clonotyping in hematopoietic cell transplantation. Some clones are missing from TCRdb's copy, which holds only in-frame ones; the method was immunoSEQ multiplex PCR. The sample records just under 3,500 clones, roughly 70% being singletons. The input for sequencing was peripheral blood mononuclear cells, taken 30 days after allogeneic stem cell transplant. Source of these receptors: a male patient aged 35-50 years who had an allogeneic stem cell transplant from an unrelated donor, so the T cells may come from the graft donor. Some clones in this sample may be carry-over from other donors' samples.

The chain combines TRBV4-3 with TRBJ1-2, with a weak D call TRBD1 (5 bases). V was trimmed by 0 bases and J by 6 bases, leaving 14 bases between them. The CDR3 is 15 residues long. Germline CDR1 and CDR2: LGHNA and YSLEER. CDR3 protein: CASSQEVTGRDGYTF. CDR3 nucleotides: TGCGCCAGCAGCCAAGAGGTAACGGGGCGGGATGGCTACACCTTC.

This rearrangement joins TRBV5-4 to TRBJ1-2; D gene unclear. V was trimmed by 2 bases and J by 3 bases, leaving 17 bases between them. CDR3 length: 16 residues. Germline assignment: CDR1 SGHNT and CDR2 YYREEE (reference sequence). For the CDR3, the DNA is TGTGCCAGCAGCTTTCGCCGGAGCCTAAGTTACTATGGCTACACCTTC. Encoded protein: CASSFRRSLSYYGYTF.

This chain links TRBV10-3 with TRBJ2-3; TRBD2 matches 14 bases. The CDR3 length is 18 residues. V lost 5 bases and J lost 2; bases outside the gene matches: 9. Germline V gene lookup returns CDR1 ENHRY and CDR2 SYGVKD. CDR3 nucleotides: TGTGCCATCAGTCCGACTAGCGGGGGGGCTCCCCACACAGATACGCAGTATTTT. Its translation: CAISPTSGGAPHTDTQYF.

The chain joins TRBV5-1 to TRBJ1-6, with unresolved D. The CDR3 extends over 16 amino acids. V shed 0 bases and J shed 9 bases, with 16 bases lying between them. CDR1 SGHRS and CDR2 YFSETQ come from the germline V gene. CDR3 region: CASSLAYYGLGSPLHF. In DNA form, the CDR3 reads TGCGCCAGCAGCTTGGCGTACTATGGCCTCGGTTCACCCCTCCACTTT.

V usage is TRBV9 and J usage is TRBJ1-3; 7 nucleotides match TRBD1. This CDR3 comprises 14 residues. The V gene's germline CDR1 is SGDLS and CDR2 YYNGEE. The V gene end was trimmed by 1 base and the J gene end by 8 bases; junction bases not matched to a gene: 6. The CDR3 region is CASSVLTGSDTIYF. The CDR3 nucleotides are TGTGCCAGCAGCGTACTGACAGGGTCGGACACCATATATTTT.